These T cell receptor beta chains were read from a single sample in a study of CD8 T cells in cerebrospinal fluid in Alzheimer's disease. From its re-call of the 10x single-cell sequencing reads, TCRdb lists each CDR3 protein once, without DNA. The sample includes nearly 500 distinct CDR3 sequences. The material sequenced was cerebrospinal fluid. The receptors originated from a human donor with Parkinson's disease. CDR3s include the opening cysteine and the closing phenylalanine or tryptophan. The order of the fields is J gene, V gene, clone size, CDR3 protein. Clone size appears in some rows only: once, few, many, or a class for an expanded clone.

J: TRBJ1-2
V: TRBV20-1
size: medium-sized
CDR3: CSARPARGGDYGYTF

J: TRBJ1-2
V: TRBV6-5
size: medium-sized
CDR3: CASSYSPQSGYTF

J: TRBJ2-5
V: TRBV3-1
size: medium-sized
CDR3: CASSQDSSGGRETQYF

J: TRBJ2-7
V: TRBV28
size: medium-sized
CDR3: CASSPGTGGYEQYF

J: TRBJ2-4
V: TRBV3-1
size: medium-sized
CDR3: CASSQVYIAGGTSAKNIQYF

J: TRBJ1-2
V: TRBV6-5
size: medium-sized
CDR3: CASSYKDSGFYGYTF

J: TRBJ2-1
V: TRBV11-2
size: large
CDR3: CASQRGANEQFF

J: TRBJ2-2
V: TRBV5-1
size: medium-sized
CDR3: CASSSRDEELFF

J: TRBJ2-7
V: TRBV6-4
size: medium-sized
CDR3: CASSENPRYYEQYF

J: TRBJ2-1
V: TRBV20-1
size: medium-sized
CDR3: CSARGRTQGLALNNEQFF

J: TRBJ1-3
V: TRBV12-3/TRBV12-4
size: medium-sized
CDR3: CASRRGSSGNTIYF

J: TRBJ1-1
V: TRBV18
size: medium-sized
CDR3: CASSPLTGGTEAFF

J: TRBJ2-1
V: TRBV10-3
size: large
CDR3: CAISEGQGNYNEQFF

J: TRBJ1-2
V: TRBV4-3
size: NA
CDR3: CASSQDWGGYGYTF

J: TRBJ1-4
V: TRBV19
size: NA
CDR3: CASTGTTNEKLFF

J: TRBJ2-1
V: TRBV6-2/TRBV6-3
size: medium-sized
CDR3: CASSYPGLAGDNNEQFF

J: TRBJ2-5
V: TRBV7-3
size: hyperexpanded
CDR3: CASSLFGTGEETQYF

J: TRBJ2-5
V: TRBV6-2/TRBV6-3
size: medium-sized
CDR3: CASQYQETQYF

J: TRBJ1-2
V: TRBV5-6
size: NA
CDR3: CASCVWTGGNYGYTF

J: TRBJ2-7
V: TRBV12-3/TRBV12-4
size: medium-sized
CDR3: CASTPPGQGRNEQYF

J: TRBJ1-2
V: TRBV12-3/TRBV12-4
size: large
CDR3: CASSFDRDGYTF

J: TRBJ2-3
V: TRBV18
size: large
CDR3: CASSPQGPTTDTQYF

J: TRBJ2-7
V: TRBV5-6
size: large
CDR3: CASSSLYEQYF